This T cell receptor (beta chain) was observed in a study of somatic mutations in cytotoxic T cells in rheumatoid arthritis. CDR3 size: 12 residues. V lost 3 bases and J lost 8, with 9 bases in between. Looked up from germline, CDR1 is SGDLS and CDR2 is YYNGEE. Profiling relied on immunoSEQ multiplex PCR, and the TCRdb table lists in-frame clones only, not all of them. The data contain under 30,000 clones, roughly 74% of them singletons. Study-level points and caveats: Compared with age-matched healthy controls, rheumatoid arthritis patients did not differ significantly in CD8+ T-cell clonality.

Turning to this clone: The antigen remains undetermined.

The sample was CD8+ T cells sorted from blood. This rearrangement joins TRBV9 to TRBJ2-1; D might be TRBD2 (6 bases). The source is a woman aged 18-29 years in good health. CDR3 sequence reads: CASSGSGYEQFF. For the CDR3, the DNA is TGTGCCAGCAGCGGTAGCGGCTATGAGCAGTTCTTC.